The TCR beta chain described here comes from a study of blood T cell repertoires in COVID-19. Study-wide background: Collection of acute and convalescent COVID-19 samples took place in the United States, Italy and Spain. The analysed material was cDNA or gDNA that came from T cells, B-cell-depleted T cells, or PBMCs.

Authors' methods: Nucleated cell number was recorded as an estimate derived from reference gene primer amplification. Produced via immunoSEQ multiplex PCR; TCRdb's table is partial and in-frame only. Clone size and V and J calls were adopted from that table, with D and trimming inferred from the DNA. The sample has tens of thousands of clones, more than 70% seen once. CDR3 length equals 14 residues. Germline CDR1 is LNHDA and CDR2 is SQIVND (reference sequence). With 5 bases clipped from V and 5 bases from J, the junction kept 6 bases outside the gene matches. The sequencing input was peripheral blood. The sequence derives from a human donor in a cohort sampled during active COVID-19. The chain employs TRBV19 and TRBJ2-3, with 8 positions matching TRBD2. CDR3 protein: CASSAGLARDTQYF. CDR3 in DNA: TGTGCCAGTAGTGCCGGACTAGCTCGAGATACGCAGTATTTT. The variable domain in full, with the rest retrieved from reference TRBV19 and TRBJ2-3, is DGGITQSPKYLFRKEGQNVTLSCEQNLNHDAMYWYRQDPGQGLRLIYYSQIVNDFQKGDIAEGYSVSREKKESFPLTVTSAQKNPTAFYLCASSAGLARDTQYFGPGTRLTVL.